The source of this T cell receptor (beta chain) is a study of T cell responses to AZD1222 COVID-19 vaccine. Looking at the study overall: It was second doses at about 4 or about 12 weeks that were pooled.

Using immunoSEQ multiplex PCR, the repertoire was profiled, and TCRdb retains in-frame clones only, with some absent. This sample has approximately 140,000 clones, with roughly nine tenths found just once. CDR1 and CDR2 (germline): LNHDA, SQIVND (reference sequence). The CDR3 sequence is 16 residues long. V was pared by 5 bases and J by 3 bases, with 17 bases between. Notes on the study in general: Spike-specific TCR repertoires showed rising breadth and depth after two AZD1222 doses. The donor group comprised mostly white British people and more females; the analysis possibly underestimated clonal diversity. The number of AZD1222 recipients seropositive at baseline was only 5 to 7.

As regards this clone: The antigen remains unidentified.

Sample: peripheral blood, taken on day 0 of AZD1222 vaccination. The V gene is TRBV19, the J gene TRBJ2-1; D possibly corresponds to TRBD2 (6 bases). The TCR was taken from an adult in good health. DNA of the CDR3: TGTGCCAGTAGTCCTAGGACCTTCGGGGGCTACAATGAGCAGTTCTTC. Translated, it gives CASSPRTFGGYNEQFF. The full variable domain, its missing parts supplied by reference TRBV19 and TRBJ2-1, is DGGITQSPKYLFRKEGQNVTLSCEQNLNHDAMYWYRQDPGQGLRLIYYSQIVNDFQKGDIAEGYSVSREKKESFPLTVTSAQKNPTAFYLCASSPRTFGGYNEQFFGPGTRLTVL.